Listed below are T cell receptor beta chains from one sample, sequenced in a study of beta chain features in type 1 diabetes. Here immunoSEQ multiplex PCR was the method, and the copy in TCRdb shows in-frame clones only, minus some. This table holds over 150,000 clones, around 8% found once. Sequencing was performed on central memory CD4+ T cells from blood. These receptors came from a man aged 18 to 35 in good health. Both conserved end residues are part of each CDR3. The order of the fields is V gene, clone size, J gene, D gene, CDR3 DNA, CDR3 protein. A D gene is named only where the DNA matches it firmly. Expanded clones are given a class, and other clones once, few, many or no size at all.

TRBV7-2	many	TRBJ1-6	-	TGTGCCAGCAGCTCATACTACCCGGGATACGGGGATTCACCCCTCCACTTT	CASSSYYPGYGDSPLHF
TRBV28	-	TRBJ2-7	TRBD2	TGTGCCAGCAGTTATAGCGGGGCCCCGGGATACGAGCAGTACTTC	CASSYSGAPGYEQYF
TRBV5-4	few	TRBJ1-2	TRBD1	TGTGCCAGCAGGGCGGGACAGTTCTATGGCTACACCTTC	CASRAGQFYGYTF
TRBV9	few	TRBJ1-2	TRBD1	TGTGCCAGCAGCCCACAAGGACAGGGGGCAATAGGATATGGCTACACCTTC	CASSPQGQGAIGYGYTF
TRBV5-1	few	TRBJ2-7	TRBD1	TGTGCCAGCAGCAAGACGGGACAGGAGCCCTACGAGCAGTACTTC	CASSKTGQEPYEQYF
TRBV6-1	-	TRBJ2-7	-	TGTGCCAGCAGTGAAGCGTTGTACGACACTTCCTACGAGCAGTACTTC	CASSEALYDTSYEQYF
TRBV4-3	few	TRBJ1-4	-	TGCGCCAGCAGCCCCAACAGGTGGCGTAATGAAAAACTGTTTTTT	CASSPNRWRNEKLFF
TRBV19	-	TRBJ2-7	-	TGTGCCAGTAGTATACTGGCGACACGCGAGCAGTACTTC	CASSILATREQYF
TRBV28	-	TRBJ1-2	-	TGTGCCATCTCGGTGGCAGGGGTTGGTTATGGCTACACCTTC	CAISVAGVGYGYTF
TRBV6-1	many	TRBJ2-1	-	TGTGCCAGCAGTGAAGGACAGATTCCTGGGGATGAGCAGTTCTTC	CASSEGQIPGDEQFF
TRBV13	many	TRBJ2-1	-	TGTGCCAGCAGCCTCATAACGGCGGGGGCCGGTGTTGTCAATGAGCAGTTCTTC	CASSLITAGAGVVNEQFF
TRBV10-3	-	TRBJ1-2	TRBD1	TGTGCCATCAGTGAACAGACAGGGAATGGCTACACCTTC	CAISEQTGNGYTF
TRBV5-1	few	TRBJ2-5	-	TGCGCCAGCCAACCGACAGTGGCGGAAGAGACCCAGTACTTC	CASQPTVAEETQYF
TRBV4-3	few	TRBJ1-4	TRBD1	TGCGCCAGCAGCCAAACAGGGGGGAGCGAAAAACTGTTTTTT	CASSQTGGSEKLFF
TRBV27	-	TRBJ2-7	TRBD1	TGTGCCAGCAGTTCCCAAAAAGACAGGGTCCAATACGAGCAGTACTTC	CASSSQKDRVQYEQYF
TRBV6-5	-	TRBJ1-1	-	TGTGCCAGCAGTTACGAGAACAGGATGAACACTGAAGCTTTCTTT	CASSYENRMNTEAFF
TRBV4-2	few	TRBJ1-1	-	TGTGCCAGCAGCCCGCTCCTCCAGATGAACACTGAAGCTTTCTTT	CASSPLLQMNTEAFF
TRBV28	many	TRBJ2-6	TRBD1	TGTGCCACCTCCGGGACAGGCCACTCTGGGGCCAACGTCCTGACTTTC	CATSGTGHSGANVLTF
TRBV5-1	few	TRBJ1-2	TRBD1	TGCGCCAGCAGCGATTCGACAGGGGGAGGCTATGGCTACACCTTC	CASSDSTGGGYGYTF
TRBV7-2	-	TRBJ2-1	-	TGTGCCAGCAGCTTAGCAGGTGGGAGATACAATGAGCAGTTCTTC	CASSLAGGRYNEQFF
TRBV5-1	-	TRBJ2-1	-	TGCGCCAGCAGCTCCGCGGGGGCCCCTTACAATGAGCAGTTCTTC	CASSSAGAPYNEQFF
TRBV5-4	-	TRBJ2-5	-	TGTGCCAGCAGCTTGACCTCGGGGGTTGTGAAGACCCAGTACTTC	CASSLTSGVVKTQYF
TRBV28	few	TRBJ2-3	-	TGTGCCAGCACCCACAGGACGTCTAGCACAGATACGCAGTATTTT	CASTHRTSSTDTQYF
TRBV5-6	many	TRBJ2-2	TRBD2	TGTGCCAGCAGCTTTCTAGCGGGAGGTGGCGGGGAGCTGTTTTTT	CASSFLAGGGGELFF